The T cell receptor (beta chain) described here comes from a study of T-cell memory formation after mild COVID-19. V gave up 2 bases and J gave up 0 bases, with 8 bases separating them. The V gene's germline CDR1 is MNHEY and CDR2 SVGEGT. The CDR3 has 16 residues. A single record per CDR3 protein comes from TCRdb applying MiXCR to the 5' RACE reads. The sample has about 270,000 distinct CDR3 sequences, about a sixth seen once. The sequence was collected from a man between 18 and 35 years old who had mild COVID-19 (a few samples of this study predate the infection). Cell type and time point are not known. The gene calls are TRBV6-2 or TRBV6-3 and TRBJ1-6, with D hard to call. Sequencing input: PBMCs or a T cell subset sorted from them (not recorded which). CDR3 bases: TGTGCCAGCAGTTACCTCATGAGCTCCTATAATTCACCCCTCCACTTT. Residues: CASSYLMSSYNSPLHF.